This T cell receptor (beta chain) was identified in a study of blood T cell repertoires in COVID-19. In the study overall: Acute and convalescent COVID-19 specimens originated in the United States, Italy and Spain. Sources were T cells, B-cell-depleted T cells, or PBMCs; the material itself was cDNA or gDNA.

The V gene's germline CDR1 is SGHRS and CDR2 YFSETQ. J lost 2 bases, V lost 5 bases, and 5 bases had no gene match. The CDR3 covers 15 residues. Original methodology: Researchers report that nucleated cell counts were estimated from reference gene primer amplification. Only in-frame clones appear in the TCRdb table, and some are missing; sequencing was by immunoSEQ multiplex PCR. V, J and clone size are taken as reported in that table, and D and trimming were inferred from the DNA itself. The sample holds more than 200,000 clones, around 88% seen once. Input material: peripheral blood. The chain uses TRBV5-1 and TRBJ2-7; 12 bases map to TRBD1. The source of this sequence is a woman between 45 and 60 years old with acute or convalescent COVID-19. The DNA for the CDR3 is TGCGCCAGCAGGAGGGGACAGGGGGCTACCTACGAGCAGTACTTC. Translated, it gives CASRRGQGATYEQYF.